One sample yielded the 32 T cell receptor beta chains listed below, sequenced in a study of vaccination and CD4 T cells after COVID-19 (dated by TCRdb to between 2021 and 2024). The treatment or condition label, as the study defines it: roughly 10-day PBMC culture with coronavirus spike peptide pools or control peptides (ViraFEST assay). The library was obtained by PCR. Sequenced using an Illumina iSeq 100. At the Johns Hopkins FTIC core, DNA from the cultured CD4+ T cells underwent TCR sequencing with the Oncomine TCR Beta short-read assay. Starting from the raw public reads, TCRdb applied fastp trimming at Q25, assembled clones with MiXCR and retained in-frame beta chains. One record per CDR3 amino acid sequence lists the most common genes and DNA. This sample holds under 20,000 distinct CDR3 sequences; approximately 67% were observed only once. The ten biggest clones cover around 7.3% of the sample.

The antigens for these receptors are not known. Sequencing was performed on CD4+ T cells from blood, cultured in vitro. All receptors derive from a human donor who had recovered from COVID-19.

The rearrangement links TRBV20-1 to TRBJ1-2; no reliable D call. V was pared by 0 bases and J by 7 bases, with 15 bases between. The CDR3 runs 14 residues. Germline lookup yields CDR1 DFQATT and CDR2 SNEGSKA (reference sequence). For the CDR3, the DNA is TGCAGTGCTAGAGAGGCTTTTAGAGAGCGTGGCTACACCTTC. As protein: CSAREAFRERGYTF.

The DNA of the CDR3 is TGCAGTGCCCAAGGCGTTCTAGCGGGCTTACGGTCATACGAGCAGTACTTC. Amino acids: CSAQGVLAGLRSYEQYF. The rearrangement uses TRBV20-1 and TRBJ2-7; 8 bases map to TRBD2. V lost 6 bases to trimming and J lost 4 bases; unmatched junction nucleotides: 20. The V gene's germline CDR1 is DFQATT and CDR2 SNEGSKA (reference sequence). The CDR3 length is 17 residues.

This clonotype was detected a few times. V is TRBV7-2 and J is TRBJ2-5, with TRBD2 identical over 11 bases. V lost 4 bases to trimming and J lost 4 bases; unmatched junction nucleotides: 11. The CDR3 covers 17 residues. The V gene's germline CDR1 is SGHTA and CDR2 FQGNSA. DNA for the CDR3: TGTGCCAGCAGCTCAGGGATTCGACTAGCGGGACGAGAGACCCAGTACTTC. Translating it yields CASSSGIRLAGRETQYF. Variable domain in full (rest from reference TRBV7-2 and TRBJ2-5): GAGVSQSPSNKVTEKGKDVELRCDPISGHTALYWYRQSLGQGLEFLIYFQGNSAPDKSGLPSDRFSAERTGGSVSTLTIQRTQQEDSAVYLCASSSGIRLAGRETQYFGPGTRLLVL.

This clonotype was counted only a few times. The chain recombines TRBV20-1 with TRBJ1-6, with D unclear. CDR1 is DFQATT, CDR2 SNEGSKA, per germline (reference sequence). The CDR3 has 15 amino acids. The CDR3 region is CRASHRAFNNSPLHF. For the CDR3, the DNA is TGCAGAGCATCGCATAGGGCTTTCAATAATTCACCCCTCCACTTT.

The chain couples TRBV6-2 or TRBV6-3 to TRBJ2-5, with D unclear. The germline CDR1 and CDR2 sequences are MNHEY and SVGEGT. Trimming took 6 bases from V and 1 from J, leaving 9 bases between them. The CDR3 consists of 13 residues. Written as DNA, the CDR3 is TGTGCCAGCAGCAATTGGGGCCAAGAGACCCAGTACTTC. Translated: CASSNWGQETQYF.

The rearrangement links TRBV19 to TRBJ2-1; the match to TRBD2 covers 15 bases. Trimming at V came to 5 bases and at J to 7 bases, leaving 9 bases not matched to a gene. This CDR3 comprises 17 residues. Germline assignment: CDR1 LNHDA and CDR2 SQIVND (reference sequence). CDR3 bases: TGTGCCAGTAGTCCTCGGACTAGCGGGAGGGAAGATAATGAGCAGTTCTTC. This encodes CASSPRTSGREDNEQFF. The whole variable domain, remainder taken from reference TRBV19 and TRBJ2-1, is DGGITQSPKYLFRKEGQNVTLSCEQNLNHDAMYWYRQDPGQGLRLIYYSQIVNDFQKGDIAEGYSVSREKKESFPLTVTSAQKNPTAFYLCASSPRTSGREDNEQFFGPGTRLTVL.

Concerning this clonotype itself: Compared with germline, one end of the junction differs, possibly owing to a read error. The CDR3 nucleotides are TGCGCCAGCAGCTGGGGGGGGCGGGCCGCGTACGAGCAGTACTTC. Translated: CASSWGGRAAYEQYF. This sequence joins TRBV7-9 and TRBJ2-7; D perhaps matches TRBD2 (7 bases). CDR1 and CDR2 (germline): SEHNR, FQNEAQ (reference sequence). This CDR3 is built from 15 residues. Full variable domain (remainder filled in from reference TRBV7-9 and TRBJ2-7): DTGVSQNPRHKITKRGQNVTFRCDPISEHNRLYWYRQTLGQGPEFLTYFQNEAQLEKSRLLSDRFSAERPKGSFSTLEIQRTEQGDSAMYLCASSWGGRAAYEQYFGPGTRLTVT.

V and J are TRBV11-2 and TRBJ2-3; 8 bases are a match to TRBD2. Germline V gene data show CDR1 as SGHAT and CDR2 as FQNNGV. This CDR3 is 16 amino acids long. Losses at the gene ends were 5 bases for V and 2 bases for J; bases not matched to a gene: 9. CDR3 sequence (DNA): TGTGCCAGCAGCAAAATATTAGCGGGACCCACAGATACGCAGTATTTT. This encodes CASSKILAGPTDTQYF.

The DNA of the CDR3 is TGCAGTGCCCAGGGGGGGGGCACTAATTCACCCCTCCACTTT. Translated: CSAQGGGTNSPLHF. The chain carries TRBV20-1 and TRBJ1-6; 7 nucleotides line up with TRBD1. Trimming at V came to 6 bases and at J to 6 bases, leaving 8 bases not matched to a gene. Germline CDR1 reads DFQATT; CDR2 reads SNEGSKA (reference sequence). This CDR3 is 14 amino acids long.

The rearrangement uses TRBV6-2 or TRBV6-3 and TRBJ2-2; 8 positions match TRBD2. CDR1 MNHEY and CDR2 SVGEGT come from the germline V gene. The ends lost 6 bases at V and 7 bases at J; junction bases unmatched: 19. The CDR3 extends over 18 amino acids. The CDR3 region is CASRAAAGGLLRGGELFF. The CDR3 region has the DNA TGTGCCAGCAGGGCGGCGGCGGGAGGCCTTCTAAGAGGCGGGGAGCTGTTTTTT.

V and J are TRBV7-9 and TRBJ2-7; D may match TRBD1 or TRBD2 (7 bases each). The CDR3 spans 15 residues. V was trimmed by 6 bases and J by 3 bases, leaving 18 bases between them. Per the germline V gene, CDR1 is SEHNR and CDR2 is FQNEAQ (reference sequence). Here the CDR3 reads CASSLRGEGFYEQYF. The CDR3 DNA follows: TGTGCCAGCAGTCTCAGGGGGGAGGGATTCTACGAGCAGTACTTC.

Written as DNA, the CDR3 is TGTGCCAGCAGCTTGGATGGACAGGGGACGAATGGCTACACCTTC. Translating gives CASSLDGQGTNGYTF. The V call is TRBV7-2, the J call TRBJ1-2, with TRBD1 matching over 9 bases. The germline gives CDR1 SGHTA, CDR2 FQGNSA. The CDR3 contains 15 residues. V was clipped by 3 bases and J by 6 bases; unmatched bases: 8.

This clonotype occurred a few times. This sequence joins TRBV7-9 and TRBJ1-1; TRBD1 agrees at 10 bases. Trimming took 5 bases from V and 8 from J; bases not matched to a gene: 8. Germline lookup yields CDR1 SEHNR and CDR2 FQNEAQ (reference sequence). This CDR3 comprises 14 residues. CDR3 sequence: CASSQGTGVLEAFF. The CDR3 DNA reads as TGTGCCAGCAGCCAAGGGACAGGGGTTTTGGAAGCTTTCTTT.

This clonotype was detected a few times. The rearrangement joins TRBV7-9 to TRBJ1-6; TRBD1 aligns across 11 bases. Germline loops: CDR1 SEHNR, CDR2 FQNEAQ (reference sequence). The CDR3 spans 14 residues. Germline trimming cut 4 bases from V and 9 bases from J; bases unmatched to any gene: 2. The CDR3, as DNA: TGTGCCAGCAGCTGGGGACAGGGGGGTTCACCCCTCCACTTT. This codes for CASSWGQGGSPLHF.

This clonotype showed up just once. The CDR3 loop is CASLDNNYGYTF. The CDR3 nucleotides are TGCGCCAGCCTAGACAATAACTATGGCTACACCTTC. The chain carries TRBV10-2 and TRBJ1-2; D is ambiguous. Germline loops: CDR1 WSHSY, CDR2 SAAADI. This CDR3 comprises 12 residues. Deletions cut 8 bases from V and 1 base from J, with 8 bases between.

The chain couples TRBV7-9 to TRBJ1-1, with 8 nucleotides matching TRBD1. The germline gives CDR1 SEHNR, CDR2 FQNEAQ (reference sequence). Unmatched junction bases numbered 4, after V lost 2 bases and J lost 2 bases. The CDR3 is 15 amino acids. The CDR3 sequence: CASSLNGQGNTEAFF. The DNA for the CDR3 is TGTGCCAGCAGCTTAAATGGACAGGGAAACACTGAAGCTTTCTTT.

The chain has TRBV7-2 and TRBJ2-7; no reliable D call. CDR3 length: 13 amino acids. From germline, CDR1 is SGHTA and CDR2 FQGNSA. V dropped 0 bases and J dropped 5 bases, with 8 bases sitting between them. In nucleotides, the CDR3 is TGTGCCAGCAGCTTAGCGAACATGGACGAGCAGTACTTC. Protein product: CASSLANMDEQYF.

V usage is TRBV7-9 and J usage is TRBJ1-1; tentative D call: TRBD1 (6 bases). CDR1 and CDR2 (germline): SEHNR, FQNEAQ (reference sequence). V lost 3 bases, J lost 5 bases, and 16 bases lay in between. CDR3 size: 15 residues. The DNA for the CDR3 is TGTGCCAGCAGCTTCAGGACGGGGGCGAAGACTGAAGCTTTCTTT. Its protein is CASSFRTGAKTEAFF. The entire variable domain, with the rest obtained from reference TRBV7-9 and TRBJ1-1, is as follows: DTGVSQNPRHKITKRGQNVTFRCDPISEHNRLYWYRQTLGQGPEFLTYFQNEAQLEKSRLLSDRFSAERPKGSFSTLEIQRTEQGDSAMYLCASSFRTGAKTEAFFGQGTRLTVV.

V and J are TRBV19 and TRBJ2-2; TRBD1 matches 9 bases. Germline loops: CDR1 LNHDA, CDR2 SQIVND (reference sequence). V shed 8 bases, J shed 2 bases, and the junction held 9 bases outside the gene matches. This CDR3 contains 16 residues. DNA of the CDR3: TGTGCCAGTTCCTTTAGGACAGGGGTAAACACCGGGGAGCTGTTTTTT. This encodes CASSFRTGVNTGELFF.

This clonotype turned up a few times. The chain employs TRBV7-2 and TRBJ1-2; 7 bases line up with TRBD1. There are 18 residues in the CDR3. Germline CDR1 and CDR2: SGHTA and FQGNSA. V was pared by 3 bases and J by 7 bases, with 20 bases of the junction left unmatched. CDR3 loop: CASSFIPKSTGFWGGYTF. The CDR3 DNA sequence: TGTGCCAGCAGCTTCATACCCAAATCGACAGGGTTCTGGGGTGGCTACACCTTC.

This clonotype was picked up a small number of times. This rearrangement joins TRBV27 to TRBJ2-3; possibly TRBD1 for D (5 bases). Germline-derived CDR1 and CDR2 are MNHEY and SMNVEV (reference sequence). V was trimmed by 2 bases and J by 1 base, leaving 13 bases between them. The CDR3 sequence is 16 residues long. CDR3 DNA: TGTGCCAGCAGTTTAAACAGGTATTCGCGCACAGATACGCAGTATTTT. It translates to CASSLNRYSRTDTQYF.

The chain employs TRBV20-1 and TRBJ1-2, with 9 bases aligning to TRBD1. After removal of 4 bases from V and 4 bases from J, the junction contained 7 bases not matched to a gene. Germline V gives CDR1 DFQATT, CDR2 SNEGSKA (reference sequence). The CDR3 consists of 14 residues. CDR3 sequence reads: CSATDTGQGYGYTF. The CDR3 region has the DNA TGCAGTGCTACGGATACGGGACAGGGCTATGGCTACACCTTC.

The V and J genes are TRBV7-2 and TRBJ1-1; D call uncertain. V was shortened by 1 base and J by 0 bases, with 9 bases between the two germline ends. The CDR3 has 15 residues. Germline V gene data show CDR1 as SGHTA and CDR2 as FQGNSA. The CDR3 nucleotides read TGTGCCAGCAGCTTAGAGGCAGCCTTGAACACTGAAGCTTTCTTT. This translates into CASSLEAALNTEAFF. Based on the CDR3 plus reference TRBV7-2 and TRBJ1-1, the full variable domain is GAGVSQSPSNKVTEKGKDVELRCDPISGHTALYWYRQSLGQGLEFLIYFQGNSAPDKSGLPSDRFSAERTGGSVSTLTIQRTQQEDSAVYLCASSLEAALNTEAFFGQGTRLTVV.

This clonotype was detected a few times. The CDR3 coding sequence is TGCAGTGCTCTCCCCCTGGCCGTAGGACGTAGGCAGCCCCAGCATTTT. It encodes CSALPLAVGRRQPQHF. The V and J genes are TRBV20-1 and TRBJ1-5; D not certain. The V gene's germline CDR1 is DFQATT and CDR2 SNEGSKA (reference sequence). This CDR3 comprises 16 residues. Trimming removed 5 bases at V and 7 bases at J, with 24 bases between.

This rearrangement joins TRBV30 to TRBJ2-5, with TRBD2 identical over 7 bases. Per the germline V gene, CDR1 is GTSNPN and CDR2 is SVGIG (reference sequence). CDR3 size: 14 residues. J was trimmed by 4 bases and V by 1 base; bases with no gene match: 6. The CDR3 loop is CAWSGEGGRETQYF. DNA of the CDR3: TGTGCCTGGAGTGGGGAGGGAGGGAGAGAGACCCAGTACTTC. Full variable domain (rest looked up from reference TRBV30 and TRBJ2-5): SQTIHQWPATLVQPVGSPLSLECTVEGTSNPNLYWYRQAAGRGLQLLFYSVGIGQISSEVPQNLSASRPQDRQFILSSKKLLLSDSGFYLCAWSGEGGRETQYFGPGTRLLVL.

The rearrangement uses TRBV4-1 and TRBJ1-1; possibly TRBD1 for D (6 bases). Trimming stripped 4 bases from V and 0 bases from J, with 15 bases between. Germline assignment: CDR1 MGHRA and CDR2 YSYEKL. CDR3 size: 16 residues. CDR3 region: CASSRFRGGLNTEAFF. The CDR3 DNA sequence: TGCGCCAGCAGCCGCTTCAGGGGCGGCTTGAACACTGAAGCTTTCTTT.

The chain recombines TRBV7-9 with TRBJ1-1; TRBD1 might be the D (5 bases). CDR1 is SEHNR and CDR2 is FQNEAQ in the germline V gene (reference sequence). The V end was cut by 7 bases, the J end by 0 bases, with 12 bases between. The CDR3 totals 14 residues. This CDR3 reads CASITGLLNTEAFF. The CDR3 region has the DNA TGTGCCAGCATCACGGGACTCCTGAACACTGAAGCTTTCTTT.

The chain joins TRBV27 to TRBJ1-1; no clear D. Germline V gene sequence: CDR1 MNHEY, CDR2 SMNVEV (reference sequence). The CDR3 has 13 residues. Between the trimmed V and J ends, which lost 2 bases and 8 bases, there was a span of 12 bases. Written as DNA, the CDR3 is TGTGCCAGCAGTTTACGGGCGCTGACGGAAGCTTTCTTT. Encoded protein: CASSLRALTEAFF.

The gene calls are TRBV28 and TRBJ1-3; D unclear. V gave up 2 bases and J gave up 4 bases, with 9 bases separating them. The CDR3 extends over 14 amino acids. CDR1 is MDHEN and CDR2 is SYDVKM in the germline V gene. CDR3 sequence reads: CASSLGQKGNTIYF. In DNA, the CDR3 is TGTGCCAGCAGTTTAGGGCAGAAAGGAAACACCATATATTTT.

In this sample, this clonotype turned up a few times. J is TRBJ1-4 and V is TRBV6-5; D not certain. Germline CDR1 is MNHEY and CDR2 is SVGAGI. The CDR3 has 13 amino acids. The germline V and J ends were trimmed by 3 bases and 6 bases, with 8 bases remaining between them. The CDR3: CASSYGRHEKLFF. CDR3 nucleotide sequence: TGTGCCAGCAGTTATGGGAGGCATGAAAAACTGTTTTTT.

The chain uses TRBV11-1 and TRBJ2-1, with D maybe TRBD2 (5 bases). This CDR3 region has 16 residues. CDR1 is SGHAT, CDR2 FQDESV, per germline (reference sequence). Trimming stripped 3 bases from V and 2 bases from J, with 14 bases between. CDR3 amino acids: CASSFRARTAYNEQFF. The CDR3 bases are TGTGCCAGCAGCTTCCGAGCTCGGACTGCCTACAATGAGCAGTTCTTC.

The chain is built from TRBV7-2 and TRBJ1-1; D unresolved. The CDR3 spans 12 residues. The germline V gene encodes CDR1 SGHTA and CDR2 FQGNSA. Trimming took 5 bases from V and 8 from J, leaving 12 bases between them. The CDR3 protein is CASSLYTFEAFF. The CDR3, as DNA: TGTGCCAGCAGCCTATACACGTTCGAAGCTTTCTTT.